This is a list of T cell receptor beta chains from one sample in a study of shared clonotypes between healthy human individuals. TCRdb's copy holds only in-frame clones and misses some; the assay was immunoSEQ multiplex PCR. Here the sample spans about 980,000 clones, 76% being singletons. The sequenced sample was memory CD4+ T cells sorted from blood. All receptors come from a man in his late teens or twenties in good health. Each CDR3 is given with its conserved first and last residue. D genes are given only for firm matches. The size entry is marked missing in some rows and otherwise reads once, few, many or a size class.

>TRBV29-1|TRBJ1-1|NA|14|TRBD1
CSVWTGGMNTEAFF
TGCAGCGTATGGACAGGTGGGATGAACACTGAAGCTTTCTTT
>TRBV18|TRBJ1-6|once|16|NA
CASSPSPDRNNSPLHF
TGTGCCAGCTCTCCATCACCTGACAGAAATAATTCACCCCTCCACTTT
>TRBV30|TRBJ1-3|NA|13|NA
CAWSGQIGNTIYF
TGTGCCTGGAGTGGACAAATCGGAAACACCATATATTTT
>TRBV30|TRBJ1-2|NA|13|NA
CAWSVGGGIGYTF
TGTGCCTGGAGTGTCGGGGGGGGCATTGGCTACACCTTC
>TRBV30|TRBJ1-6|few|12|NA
CACSVNNSPLHF
TGTGCCTGCTCCGTTAATAATTCACCCCTCCACTTT
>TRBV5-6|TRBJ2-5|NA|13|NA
CASSLRPQETQYF
TGTGCCAGCAGCTTGCGACCCCAAGAGACCCAGTACTTC
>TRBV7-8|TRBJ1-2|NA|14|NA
CASSLARHEYGYTF
TGTGCCAGCAGCTTAGCGCGACACGAGTATGGCTACACCTTC
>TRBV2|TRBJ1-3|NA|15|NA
CASSEEASSGNTIYF
TGTGCCAGCAGTGAGGAGGCGAGCTCTGGAAACACCATATATTTT
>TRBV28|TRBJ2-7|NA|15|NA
CASSLEEGARVEQYF
TGTGCCAGCAGTTTAGAGGAGGGGGCAAGGGTCGAGCAGTACTTC
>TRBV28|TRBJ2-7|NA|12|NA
CASSPIWNEQYF
TGTGCCAGCAGCCCCATTTGGAACGAGCAGTACTTC
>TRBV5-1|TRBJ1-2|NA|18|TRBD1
CASSLGIYRQGEGGGYTF
TGCGCCAGCAGCTTGGGGATTTATCGACAGGGGGAAGGTGGTGGCTACACCTTC
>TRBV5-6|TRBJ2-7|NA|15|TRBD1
CASSLRRQGAHEQYF
TGTGCCAGCAGCTTGCGACGACAGGGGGCTCACGAGCAGTACTTC
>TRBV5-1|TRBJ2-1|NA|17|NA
CASRVVGGHRSYNEQFF
TGCGCCAGCAGAGTCGTCGGGGGCCACCGTTCCTACAATGAGCAGTTCTTC
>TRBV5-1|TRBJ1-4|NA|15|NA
CASSLEQSTNEKLFF
TGCGCCAGCAGCTTGGAGCAGTCAACTAATGAAAAACTGTTTTTT
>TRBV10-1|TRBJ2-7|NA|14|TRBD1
CASRTGTSSYEQYF
TGCGCCAGCAGGACAGGGACATCCTCCTACGAGCAGTACTTC
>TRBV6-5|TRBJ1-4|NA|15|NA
CASSYARGPNEKLFF
TGTGCCAGCAGTTACGCCCGGGGGCCTAATGAAAAACTGTTTTTT
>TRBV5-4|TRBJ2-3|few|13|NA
CAQKVAGTDTQYF
TGTGCCCAAAAGGTAGCGGGCACAGATACGCAGTATTTT
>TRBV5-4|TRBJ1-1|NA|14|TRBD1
CASSYQTGSAEAFF
TGTGCCAGCAGTTACCAGACAGGGAGCGCTGAAGCTTTCTTT
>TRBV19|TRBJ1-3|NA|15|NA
CASSFQTVNGNTIYF
TGTGCCAGTAGTTTTCAGACAGTTAATGGAAACACCATATATTTT
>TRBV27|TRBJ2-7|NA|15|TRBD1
CASSTAGGAPYEQYF
TGTGCCAGCAGTACTGCAGGGGGCGCCCCCTACGAGCAGTACTTC
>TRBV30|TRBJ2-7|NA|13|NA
CAWMRARADEQYF
TGTGCCTGGATGCGGGCCAGGGCCGACGAGCAGTACTTC
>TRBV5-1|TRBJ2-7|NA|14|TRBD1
CASTLGTGSAEQYF
TGCGCCAGCACCCTAGGGACAGGGTCCGCCGAGCAGTACTTC
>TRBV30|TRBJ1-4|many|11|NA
CAWSVSEKLFF
TGTGCCTGGAGTGTGAGTGAAAAACTGTTTTTT
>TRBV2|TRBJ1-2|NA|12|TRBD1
CASRGGGDGYTF
TGTGCCAGCCGGGGAGGGGGCGATGGCTACACCTTC
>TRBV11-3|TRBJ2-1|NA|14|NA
CASSLESSYNEQFF
TGTGCCAGCAGCTTGGAGAGCTCCTACAATGAGCAGTTCTTC
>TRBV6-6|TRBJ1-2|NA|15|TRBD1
CASTDRGQGVYGYTF
TGTGCCAGCACCGATCGAGGACAGGGGGTCTATGGCTACACCTTC
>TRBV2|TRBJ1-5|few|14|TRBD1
CASRGQNGNQPQHF
TGTGCCAGCAGGGGACAGAATGGCAATCAGCCCCAGCATTTT
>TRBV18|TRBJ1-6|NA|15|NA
CASSPPGREGSPLHF
TGTGCCAGCTCACCACCCGGCAGGGAGGGTTCACCCCTCCACTTT
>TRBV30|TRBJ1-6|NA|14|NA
CAWSRNRERSPLHF
TGTGCCTGGAGTAGGAACAGGGAAAGATCACCCCTCCACTTT
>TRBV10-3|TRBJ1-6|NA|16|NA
CAISESGSSYNSPLHF
TGTGCCATCAGTGAGTCCGGGAGCTCCTATAATTCACCCCTCCACTTT
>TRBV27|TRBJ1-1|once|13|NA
CASRTDRFTEAFF
TGTGCCAGCAGGACCGACAGATTCACTGAAGCTTTCTTT
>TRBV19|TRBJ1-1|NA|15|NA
CASLQGRAVRTEAFF
TGTGCCAGTCTACAGGGTCGGGCGGTCCGCACTGAAGCTTTCTTT
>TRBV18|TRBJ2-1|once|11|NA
CASSSENEQFF
TGTGCCAGCTCATCGGAGAATGAGCAGTTCTTC
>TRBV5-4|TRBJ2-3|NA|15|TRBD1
CASSFDRVGTDTQYF
TGTGCCAGCAGCTTCGACAGGGTGGGCACAGATACGCAGTATTTT
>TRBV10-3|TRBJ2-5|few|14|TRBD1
CATVGTGGPETQYF
TGTGCCACCGTCGGGACAGGGGGCCCGGAGACCCAGTACTTC
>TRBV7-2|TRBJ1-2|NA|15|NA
CASSSGPFLTGGYTF
TGTGCCAGCAGCTCAGGGCCTTTCTTGACGGGAGGCTACACCTTC
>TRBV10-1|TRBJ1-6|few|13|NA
CASSESWGSPLHF
TGCGCCAGCAGTGAGTCGTGGGGTTCACCCCTCCACTTT
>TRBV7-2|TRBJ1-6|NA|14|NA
CASSLERSNSPLHF
TGTGCCAGCAGCTTAGAACGTTCAAATTCACCCCTCCACTTT
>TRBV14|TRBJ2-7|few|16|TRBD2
CASSQDASGLGYEQYF
TGTGCCAGCAGCCAAGACGCTAGCGGGCTGGGCTACGAGCAGTACTTC
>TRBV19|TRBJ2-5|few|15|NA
CASSPLDGRQETQYF
TGTGCCAGTAGTCCTCTGGACGGACGCCAAGAGACCCAGTACTTC
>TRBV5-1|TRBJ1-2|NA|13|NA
CASSWTEESGYTF
TGCGCCAGCAGCTGGACCGAGGAAAGTGGCTACACCTTC
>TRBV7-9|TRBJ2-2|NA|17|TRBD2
CASSLLLTGGGTGELFF
TGTGCCAGCAGCTTACTCCTAACGGGAGGAGGCACCGGGGAGCTGTTTTTT
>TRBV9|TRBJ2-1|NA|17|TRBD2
CASSVSLAGAAYNEQFF
TGTGCCAGCAGCGTTTCCTTAGCGGGGGCGGCCTACAATGAGCAGTTCTTC
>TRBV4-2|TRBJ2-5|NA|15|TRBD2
CASSQGRGGEETQYF
TGTGCCAGCAGCCAAGGGAGGGGAGGGGAAGAGACCCAGTACTTC
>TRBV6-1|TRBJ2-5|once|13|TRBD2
CASTRTSGGEQYF
TGTGCCAGCACTAGGACTAGCGGCGGGGAGCAGTACTTC
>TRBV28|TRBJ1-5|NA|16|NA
CASSPPSTVSNQPQHF
TGTGCCAGCAGTCCCCCTTCGACAGTATCCAATCAGCCCCAGCATTTT
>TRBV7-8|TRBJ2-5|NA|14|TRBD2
CASSFRLAWETQYF
TGTGCCAGCAGCTTTAGACTAGCGTGGGAGACCCAGTACTTC
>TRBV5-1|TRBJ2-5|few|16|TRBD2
CASSPGLAGSQETQYF
TGCGCCAGCAGCCCGGGACTAGCGGGGTCCCAAGAGACCCAGTACTTC
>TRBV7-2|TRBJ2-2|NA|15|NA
CASSLGQGGTGELFF
TGTGCCAGCAGCTTAGGGCAGGGAGGAACCGGGGAGCTGTTTTTT
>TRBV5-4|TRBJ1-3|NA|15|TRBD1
CASSFTGGTGNTIYF
TGTGCCAGCAGCTTCACAGGGGGGACTGGAAACACCATATATTTT